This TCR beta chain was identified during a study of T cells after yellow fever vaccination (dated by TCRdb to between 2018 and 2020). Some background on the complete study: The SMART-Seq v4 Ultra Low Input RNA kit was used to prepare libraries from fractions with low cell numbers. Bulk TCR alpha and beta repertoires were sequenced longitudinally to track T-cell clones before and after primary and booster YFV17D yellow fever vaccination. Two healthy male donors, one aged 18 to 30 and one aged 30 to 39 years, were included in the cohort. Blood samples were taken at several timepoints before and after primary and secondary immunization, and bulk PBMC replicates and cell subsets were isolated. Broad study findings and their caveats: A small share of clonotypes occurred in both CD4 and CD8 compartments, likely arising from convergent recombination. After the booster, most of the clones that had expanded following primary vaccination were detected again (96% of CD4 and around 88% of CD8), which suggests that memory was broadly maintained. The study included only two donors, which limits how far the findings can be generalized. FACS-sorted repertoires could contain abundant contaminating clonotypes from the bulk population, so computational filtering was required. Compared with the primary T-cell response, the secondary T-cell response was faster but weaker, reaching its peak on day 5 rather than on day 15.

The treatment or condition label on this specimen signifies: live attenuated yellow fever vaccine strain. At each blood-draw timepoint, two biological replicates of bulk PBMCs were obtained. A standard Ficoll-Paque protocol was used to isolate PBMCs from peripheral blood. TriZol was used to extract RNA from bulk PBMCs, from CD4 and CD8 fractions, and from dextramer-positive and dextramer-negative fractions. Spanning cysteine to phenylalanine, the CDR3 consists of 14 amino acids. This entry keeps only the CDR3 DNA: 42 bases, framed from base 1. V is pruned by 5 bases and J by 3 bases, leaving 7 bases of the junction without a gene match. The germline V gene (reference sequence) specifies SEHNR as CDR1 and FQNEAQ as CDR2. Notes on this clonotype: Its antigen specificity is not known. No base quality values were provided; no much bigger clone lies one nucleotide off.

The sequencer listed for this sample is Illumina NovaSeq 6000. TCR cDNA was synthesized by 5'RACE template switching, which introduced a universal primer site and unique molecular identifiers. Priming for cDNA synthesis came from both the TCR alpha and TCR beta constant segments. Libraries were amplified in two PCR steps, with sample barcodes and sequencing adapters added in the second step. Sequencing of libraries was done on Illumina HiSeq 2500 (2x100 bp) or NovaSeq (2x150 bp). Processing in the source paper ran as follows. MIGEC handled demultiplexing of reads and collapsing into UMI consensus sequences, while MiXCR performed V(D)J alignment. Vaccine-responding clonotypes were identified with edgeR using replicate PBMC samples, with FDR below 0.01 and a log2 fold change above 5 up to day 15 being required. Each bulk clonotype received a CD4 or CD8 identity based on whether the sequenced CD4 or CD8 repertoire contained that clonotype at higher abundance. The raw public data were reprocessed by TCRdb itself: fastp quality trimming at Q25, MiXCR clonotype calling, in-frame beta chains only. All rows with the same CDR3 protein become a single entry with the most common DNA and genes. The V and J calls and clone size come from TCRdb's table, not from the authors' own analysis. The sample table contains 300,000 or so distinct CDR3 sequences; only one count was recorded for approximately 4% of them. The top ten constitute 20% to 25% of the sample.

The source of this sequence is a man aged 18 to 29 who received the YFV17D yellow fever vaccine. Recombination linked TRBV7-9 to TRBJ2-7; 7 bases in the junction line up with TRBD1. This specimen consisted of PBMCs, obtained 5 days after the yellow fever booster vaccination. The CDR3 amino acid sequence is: CASSHPGQLYEQYF. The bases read TGTGCCAGCAGCCACCCGGGACAGCTCTACGAGCAGTACTTC.